A selection of T cell receptor beta chains follows, all from one sample in a study of tumor and adjacent non-tumor tissue in lung cancer. TCRdb re-called the multiplex PCR reads through MiXCR, storing one row per CDR3 protein. The repertoire has about 66,000 distinct CDR3 sequences, about three quarters of them found once; the top ten carry approximately 30%. Sequenced material: lung tumor tissue. These receptors all stem from a man between 60 and 75 years old with non-small cell lung cancer. The CDR3 runs from the conserved cysteine through the conserved F or W. D genes are given only for firm matches. Rows give clone size only sometimes, using once, few, many, or a class for an expanded clone.

D gene,J gene,clone size,V gene,CDR3 DNA,CDR3 protein
TRBD1,TRBJ1-2,many,TRBV12-3/TRBV12-4,TGTGCCAGCAGATCCTCCGGGACAGGGAACTATGGCTACACCTTC,CASRSSGTGNYGYTF
TRBD2,TRBJ2-3,-,TRBV10-3,TGCGCCATCAGTGACCCCGGGAGGGCTCATCAGCCCCAGTATTTT,CAISDPGRAHQPQYF
-,TRBJ1-6,many,TRBV10-2,TGCGCCAGCCGGGACGGCTATAATTCACCCCTCCACTTT,CASRDGYNSPLHF
TRBD1,TRBJ2-7,-,TRBV5-3,TGTGCCAGAGGCTTGGACAGGCGAATATACGAGCAGTACTTC,CARGLDRRIYEQYF
TRBD1,TRBJ1-2,-,TRBV6-1,TGTGCCAGCGTCGGGACAGCTTTAAACTATGGCTACTCCTTC,CASVGTALNYGYSF
-,TRBJ2-3,-,TRBV9,TGTGCCAGCAGCTTTCGCGGCGGAGAGGGTACAGATACGCAGTATTTT,CASSFRGGEGTDTQYF
-,TRBJ2-7,-,TRBV11-1,TGTGCCAGCAACTTAATGGAAGGGAACTACGAGCAGTACTTC,CASNLMEGNYEQYF
-,TRBJ1-1,-,TRBV29-1,TGCAGTATCAACGGAGGGGTGAACACTGAAGCTTTCTTT,CSINGGVNTEAFF
-,TRBJ2-1,-,TRBV29-1,TGCAGCGCCCTTAACGGGGAGCAGTCCTTC,CSALNGEQSF
-,TRBJ2-2,-,TRBV28,TGTGCCAGCAGTTTAATCGCGGACTTGAACATCGGGGAGTTGTTTTTT,CASSLIADLNIGELFF
-,TRBJ1-5,-,TRBV6-1,TGTGCCAGCACCCAGGAGTATAGCAATCAGCCCCAGAATTTT,CASTQEYSNQPQNF
TRBD2,TRBJ2-7,-,TRBV12-3/TRBV12-4,TGTGCCAACAGTCCGACTAGCGGGAGTTATGAGCAGTACTTC,CANSPTSGSYEQYF
TRBD1,TRBJ2-3,-,TRBV5-4,TGTGCCAGCAGGACTCCAGAGGGGGCATCCACAGATAGGCAGTATTTT,CASRTPEGASTDRQYF
TRBD2,TRBJ2-7,-,TRBV20-1,TGCTGTGCCGCCGGGACTAGCGGGGCTTCCTACAAGCGGTACTTC,CCAAGTSGASYKRYF
TRBD2,TRBJ2-1,medium-sized,TRBV11-1,TGTGCCAGCAGCTACCTAGCGGGAACCTACAATGAGCAGTTCTTC,CASSYLAGTYNEQFF
TRBD2,TRBJ2-5,-,TRBV12-3/TRBV12-4,TGTGCCAGCTGGATAGCGGGAGTAGAGACCCAGTACTTC,CASWIAGVETQYF
-,TRBJ1-1,-,TRBV6-5,TGTGCCAGCAGGAAGAACACTAATGCTTTCTTT,CASRKNTNAFF
-,TRBJ2-7,-,TRBV5-5,TGTGCCTGCAGCTTGGACAGCCCCTACGAGCAGTACTTT,CACSLDSPYEQYF
-,TRBJ1-1,-,TRBV20-1,TGCAGTGCTAGGGGCAGGGCGAACACTGATGGTTTCTTT,CSARGRANTDGFF
-,TRBJ1-1,once,TRBV6-1,TGTGCCAGCAGTGACCCACAAGGCAATGAAGCTTTATTT,CASSDPQGNEALF
TRBD2,TRBJ2-5,few,TRBV6-2/TRBV6-3,TGTGTCAACAGATCTAGCGGGAGGGGTGAGACCCAGTACTTC,CVNRSSGRGETQYF
-,TRBJ2-7,many,TRBV21-1,TGTGCCAGCAGCAAAGCGCTGGGACAGAGATCCTACGAGCAGTACTTC,CASSKALGQRSYEQYF
-,TRBJ2-6,-,TRBV6-1,TGTGCCAGCACTGACGGCAGCTCTGGGACCAACGTCCTGACTTTC,CASTDGSSGTNVLTF
-,TRBJ2-7,-,TRBV12-3/TRBV12-4,TGTGCCAGCAGTTTAGCGGGAGGTGCCTACAAACAGTACTTC,CASSLAGGAYKQYF
TRBD2,TRBJ2-2,many,TRBV12-3/TRBV12-4,TGTGCCAGAAGTTCGGGACTAGAGGTAGGGGAGATGTTTTTT,CARSSGLEVGEMFF